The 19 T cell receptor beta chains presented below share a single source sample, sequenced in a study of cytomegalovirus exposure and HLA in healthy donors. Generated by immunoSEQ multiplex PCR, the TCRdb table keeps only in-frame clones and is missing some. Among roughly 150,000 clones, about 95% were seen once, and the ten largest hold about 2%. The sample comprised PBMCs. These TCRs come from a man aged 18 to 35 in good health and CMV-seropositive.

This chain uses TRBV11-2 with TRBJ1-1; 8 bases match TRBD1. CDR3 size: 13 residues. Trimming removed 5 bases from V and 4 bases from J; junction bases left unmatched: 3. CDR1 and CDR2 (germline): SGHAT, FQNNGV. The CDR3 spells CASSQDRATEAFF. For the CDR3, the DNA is TGTGCCAGCAGCCAGGACAGGGCCACTGAAGCTTTCTTT.

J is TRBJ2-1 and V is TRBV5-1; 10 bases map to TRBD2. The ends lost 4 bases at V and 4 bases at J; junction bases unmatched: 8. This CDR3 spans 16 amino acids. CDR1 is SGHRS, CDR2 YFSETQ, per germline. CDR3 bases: TGCGCCAGCAGCAGTCCGGGGACTAGCGTTTACAATGAGCAGTTCTTC. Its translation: CASSSPGTSVYNEQFF.

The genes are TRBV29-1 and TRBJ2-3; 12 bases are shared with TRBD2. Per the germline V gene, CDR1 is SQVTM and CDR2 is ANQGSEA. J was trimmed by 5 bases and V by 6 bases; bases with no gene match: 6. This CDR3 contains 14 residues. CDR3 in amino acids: CSVGTSGPLDTQYF. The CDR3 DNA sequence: TGCAGCGTAGGGACTAGCGGGCCTCTAGATACGCAGTATTTT.

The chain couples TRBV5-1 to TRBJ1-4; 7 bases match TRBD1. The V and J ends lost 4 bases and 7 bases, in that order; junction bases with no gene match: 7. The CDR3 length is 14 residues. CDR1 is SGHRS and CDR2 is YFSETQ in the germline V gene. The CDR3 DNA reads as TGCGCCAGCAGCGTCAGGGGGGAAGGTGAAAAACTGTTTTTT. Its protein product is CASSVRGEGEKLFF. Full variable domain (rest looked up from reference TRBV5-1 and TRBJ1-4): KAGVTQTPRYLIKTRGQQVTLSCSPISGHRSVSWYQQTPGQGLQFLFEYFSETQRNKGNFPGRFSGRQFSNSRSEMNVSTLELGDSALYLCASSVRGEGEKLFFGSGTQLSVL.

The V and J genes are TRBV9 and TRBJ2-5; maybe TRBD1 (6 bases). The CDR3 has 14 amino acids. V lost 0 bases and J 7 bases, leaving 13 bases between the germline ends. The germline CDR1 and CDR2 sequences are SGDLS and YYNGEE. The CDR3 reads CASSVGAGVGTQYF. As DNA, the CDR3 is TGTGCCAGCAGCGTAGGGGCAGGGGTAGGGACCCAGTACTTC.

The CDR3: CAYSTQASGRADTQYF. The CDR3, as DNA: TGTGCCTATAGTACACAGGCGAGCGGGAGAGCAGATACGCAGTATTTT. The rearrangement links TRBV7-9 to TRBJ2-3, with 8 nucleotides matching TRBD2. CDR1 is SEHNR, CDR2 FQNEAQ, per germline (reference sequence). The CDR3 has 16 amino acids. Trimming removed 11 bases from V and 4 bases from J; junction bases left unmatched: 17.

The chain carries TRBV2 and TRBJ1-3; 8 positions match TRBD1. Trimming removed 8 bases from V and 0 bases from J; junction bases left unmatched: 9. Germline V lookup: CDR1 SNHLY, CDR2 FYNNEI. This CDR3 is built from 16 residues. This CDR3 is CASLEGTGGSGNTIYF. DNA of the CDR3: TGTGCCAGCTTGGAGGGTACAGGGGGCTCTGGAAACACCATATATTTT.

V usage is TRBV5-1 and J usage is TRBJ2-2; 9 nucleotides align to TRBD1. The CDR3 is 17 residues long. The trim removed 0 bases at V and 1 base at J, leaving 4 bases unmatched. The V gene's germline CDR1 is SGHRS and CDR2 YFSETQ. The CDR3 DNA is TGCGCCAGCAGCTTGGCCGCGACAGGGGGGAACACCGGGGAGCTGTTTTTT. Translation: CASSLAATGGNTGELFF. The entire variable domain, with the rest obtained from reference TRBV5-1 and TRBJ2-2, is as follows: KAGVTQTPRYLIKTRGQQVTLSCSPISGHRSVSWYQQTPGQGLQFLFEYFSETQRNKGNFPGRFSGRQFSNSRSEMNVSTLELGDSALYLCASSLAATGGNTGELFFGEGSRLTVL.

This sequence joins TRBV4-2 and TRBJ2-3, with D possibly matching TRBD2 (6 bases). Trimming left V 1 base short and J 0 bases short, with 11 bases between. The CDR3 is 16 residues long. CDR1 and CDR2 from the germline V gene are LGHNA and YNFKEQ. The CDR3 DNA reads TGTGCCAGCAGCCAAGGGGCTAGCGTTAGCACAGATACGCAGTATTTT. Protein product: CASSQGASVSTDTQYF.

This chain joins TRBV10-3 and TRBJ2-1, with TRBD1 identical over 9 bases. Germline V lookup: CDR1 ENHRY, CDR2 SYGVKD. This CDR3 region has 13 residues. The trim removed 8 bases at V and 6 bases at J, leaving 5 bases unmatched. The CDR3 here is CAISGQGVNEQFF. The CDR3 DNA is TGTGCCATCTCGGGACAGGGAGTCAATGAGCAGTTCTTC.

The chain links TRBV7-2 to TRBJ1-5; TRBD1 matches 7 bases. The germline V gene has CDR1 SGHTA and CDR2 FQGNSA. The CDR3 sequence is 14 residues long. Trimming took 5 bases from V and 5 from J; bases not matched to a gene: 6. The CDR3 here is CASSPDRAHQPQHF. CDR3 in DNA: TGTGCCAGCAGCCCCGACAGGGCCCATCAGCCCCAGCATTTT. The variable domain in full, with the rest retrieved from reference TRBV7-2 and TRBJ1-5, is GAGVSQSPSNKVTEKGKDVELRCDPISGHTALYWYRQSLGQGLEFLIYFQGNSAPDKSGLPSDRFSAERTGGSVSTLTIQRTQQEDSAVYLCASSPDRAHQPQHFGDGTRLSIL.

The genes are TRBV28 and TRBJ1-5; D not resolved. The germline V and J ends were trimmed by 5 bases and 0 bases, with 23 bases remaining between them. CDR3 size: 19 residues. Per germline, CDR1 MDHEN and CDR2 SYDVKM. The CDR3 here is CASSQAEPGLGLSNQPQHF. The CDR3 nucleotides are TGTGCCAGCAGTCAGGCCGAACCGGGCCTTGGACTTAGCAATCAGCCCCAGCATTTT.

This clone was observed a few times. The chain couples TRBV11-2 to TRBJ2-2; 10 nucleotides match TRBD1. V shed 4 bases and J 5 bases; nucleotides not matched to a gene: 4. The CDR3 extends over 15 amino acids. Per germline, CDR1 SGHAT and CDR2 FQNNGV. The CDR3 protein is CASSSGTGVTGELFF. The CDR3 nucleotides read TGTGCCAGCAGCTCCGGGACAGGGGTGACCGGGGAGCTGTTTTTT.

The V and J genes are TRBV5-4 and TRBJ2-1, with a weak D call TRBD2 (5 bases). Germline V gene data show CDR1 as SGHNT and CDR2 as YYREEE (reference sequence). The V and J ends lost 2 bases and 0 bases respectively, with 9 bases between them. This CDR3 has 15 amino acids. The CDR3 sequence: CASSLGGSSYNEQFF. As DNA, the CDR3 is TGTGCCAGCAGCTTAGGCGGGTCCTCCTACAATGAGCAGTTCTTC. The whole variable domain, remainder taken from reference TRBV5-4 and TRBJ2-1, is ETGVTQSPTHLIKTRGQQVTLRCSSQSGHNTVSWYQQALGQGPQFIFQYYREEENGRGNFPPRFSGLQFPNYSSELNVNALELDDSALYLCASSLGGSSYNEQFFGPGTRLTVL.

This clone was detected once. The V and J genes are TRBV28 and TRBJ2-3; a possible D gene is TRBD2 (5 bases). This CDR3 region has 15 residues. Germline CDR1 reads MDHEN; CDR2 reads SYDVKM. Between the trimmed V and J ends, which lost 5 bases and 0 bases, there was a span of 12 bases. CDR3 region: CASSGRAVSTDTQYF. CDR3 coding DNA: TGTGCCAGCAGTGGGCGGGCAGTTAGCACAGATACGCAGTATTTT.

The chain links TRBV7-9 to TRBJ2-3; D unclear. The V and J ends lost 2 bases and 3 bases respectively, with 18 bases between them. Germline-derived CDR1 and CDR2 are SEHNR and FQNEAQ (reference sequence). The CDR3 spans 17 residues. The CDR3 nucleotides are TGTGCCAGCAGCTTAATTTTAGTCGGCGACAATACAGATACGCAGTATTTT. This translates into CASSLILVGDNTDTQYF.

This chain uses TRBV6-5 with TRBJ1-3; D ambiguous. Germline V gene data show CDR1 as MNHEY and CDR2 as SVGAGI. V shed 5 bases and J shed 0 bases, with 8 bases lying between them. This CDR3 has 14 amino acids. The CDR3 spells CASSTENSGNTIYF. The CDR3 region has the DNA TGTGCCAGCAGTACGGAGAACTCTGGAAACACCATATATTTT.

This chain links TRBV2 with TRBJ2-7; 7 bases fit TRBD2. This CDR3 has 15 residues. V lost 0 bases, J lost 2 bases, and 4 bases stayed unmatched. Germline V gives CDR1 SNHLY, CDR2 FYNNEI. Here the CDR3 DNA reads TGTGCCAGCAGTGAAGCCCAGCGGGGAGCCTACGAGCAGTACTTC. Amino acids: CASSEAQRGAYEQYF.

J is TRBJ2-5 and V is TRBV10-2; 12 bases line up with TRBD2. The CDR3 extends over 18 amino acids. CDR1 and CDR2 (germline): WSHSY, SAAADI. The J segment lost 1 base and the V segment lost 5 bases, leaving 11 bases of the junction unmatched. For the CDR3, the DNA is TGCGCCAGCAGTCTCACTTCCGGACTAGCGGGACCCCAAGAGACCCAGTACTTC. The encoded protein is CASSLTSGLAGPQETQYF.